The 10 T cell receptor beta chains given below trace back to one sample, sequenced in a study of cytomegalovirus exposure and HLA in healthy donors. Primers included in the PCR were 60 Vbeta and 13 Jbeta primers. Some clones are missing from TCRdb's copy, which holds only in-frame ones; the method was immunoSEQ multiplex PCR. Here the sample spans approximately 150,000 clones, roughly 72% being singletons. Sequencing input: PBMCs. These receptors all come from a middle-aged man in good health and CMV-seronegative.

The rearrangement joins TRBV7-9 to TRBJ2-7, with 7 positions matching TRBD1. After removal of 5 bases from V and 5 bases from J, the junction contained 3 bases not matched to a gene. There are 12 residues in the CDR3. Germline CDR1 reads SEHNR; CDR2 reads FQNEAQ (reference sequence). CDR3 protein: CASSRQGHEQYV. As DNA, the CDR3 is TGTGCCAGCAGCCGACAGGGCCACGAGCAGTACGTC.

The chain uses TRBV28 and TRBJ2-1; 7 bases map to TRBD2. Germline lookup yields CDR1 MDHEN and CDR2 SYDVKM. The CDR3 loop spans 15 amino acids. The J segment lost 8 bases and the V segment lost 8 bases, leaving 15 bases of the junction unmatched. CDR3 nucleotide sequence: TGTGCCAGCCTGGGGAGGGGCGGGAGTAGCGATGAGCAGTTCTTC. Translation: CASLGRGGSSDEQFF.

The CDR3 reads CAISGVGGAEAFF. The CDR3 DNA reads TGTGCCATCAGTGGGGTTGGCGGAGCTGAAGCTTTCTTT. The genes are TRBV10-3 and TRBJ1-1, with D unresolved. Trimming shortened V by 4 bases and J by 6 bases, and 12 bases separated the two germline ends. This CDR3 spans 13 amino acids. CDR1 and CDR2 (germline): ENHRY, SYGVKD.

This chain connects TRBV4-2 to TRBJ2-6, with D maybe TRBD1 (5 bases). CDR1 is LGHNA and CDR2 is YNFKEQ in the germline V gene. This CDR3 is 21 amino acids long. V was cut by 0 bases and J by 0 bases, with 21 bases left in between. CDR3 region: CASSQDLVWQLGLSGANVLTF. The CDR3 bases are TGTGCCAGCAGCCAAGATCTGGTGTGGCAATTGGGGCTCTCTGGGGCCAACGTCCTGACTTTC.

This clone was seen a few times. The gene calls are TRBV5-1 and TRBJ1-3; TRBD1 is a possible D gene (6 bases). From germline, CDR1 is SGHRS and CDR2 YFSETQ. The CDR3 covers 14 residues. With 4 bases removed from V and 4 bases from J, the gap between germline ends came to 12 bases. CDR3 protein: CASSGWTVGNTIYF. In DNA, the CDR3 is TGCGCCAGCAGCGGCTGGACAGTCGGAAACACCATATATTTT.

A few counts support this clone. The V gene is TRBV19, the J gene TRBJ2-3, with 10 positions matching TRBD1. The CDR3 spans 14 residues. Germline lookup yields CDR1 LNHDA and CDR2 SQIVND (reference sequence). The V and J ends lost 3 bases and 4 bases, in that order; junction bases with no gene match: 1. As DNA, the CDR3 is TGTGCCAGTAGTATCGGACAGGGGGCAGATACGCAGTATTTT. Translating gives CASSIGQGADTQYF.

The V gene is TRBV6-5, the J gene TRBJ1-1; TRBD1 might be the D (5 bases). Looked up from germline, CDR1 is MNHEY and CDR2 is SVGAGI. This CDR3 contains 13 residues. The germline V and J ends were trimmed by 5 bases and 5 bases, with 12 bases remaining between them. The CDR3, as DNA: TGTGCCAGCAGTGAAACAGGAAGAACTGAAGCTTTCTTT. Translating gives CASSETGRTEAFF.

The V call is TRBV6-1, the J call TRBJ1-3; D remains ambiguous. CDR1 MNHNS and CDR2 SASEGT come from the germline V gene. V was clipped by 2 bases and J by 2 bases, with 13 bases between them. This CDR3 comprises 16 residues. The CDR3 DNA follows: TGTGCCAGCAGTGAACATCAGTACAGTACTGGAAACACCATATATTTT. Its protein product is CASSEHQYSTGNTIYF.

V gene TRBV30 combines with J gene TRBJ2-7; 11 bases line up with TRBD1. This CDR3 has 14 residues. Germline CDR1 and CDR2: GTSNPN and SVGIG (reference sequence). With V trimmed by 4 bases and J by 5 bases, 7 bases remained unmatched. The CDR3 DNA follows: TGTGCCTGGACCCGGGACAGGGGGATAGACGAGCAGTACTTC. This sequence encodes CAWTRDRGIDEQYF.

The V gene is TRBV28, the J gene TRBJ2-7, with a possible D match to TRBD2 (6 bases). The CDR3 covers 15 residues. Trimming pared 5 bases from V and 0 bases from J, leaving 14 bases between. Germline values: CDR1 MDHEN, CDR2 SYDVKM. This CDR3 is CASSPGTSNSYEQYV. CDR3 sequence (DNA): TGTGCCAGCAGTCCCGGGACTTCCAACTCCTACGAGCAGTACGTC.